The present T cell receptor beta chain was sequenced within a study of patients and donors after allogeneic stem cell transplantation. TCRdb called the RT-PCR reads again in MiXCR, with one record for every CDR3 protein. The table records 920,000 or so distinct CDR3 sequences, roughly 18% of them present only once. This clonotype was counted only a few times. The CDR3 length is 15 residues. The germline gives CDR1 MNHEY, CDR2 SVGAGI. V was pared by 2 bases and J by 6 bases, with 17 bases between. The gene calls are TRBV6-5 and TRBJ2-7; possibly TRBD2 for D (6 bases). The receptor was isolated from a human donor who was either an allogeneic HSCT recipient or a stem cell or donor lymphocyte infusion donor (not recorded which). It is not recorded whose cells these are; they may come from a transplant donor. Sequencing was done on a sample of blood, either unsorted or a sorted T cell fraction (not recorded which). This CDR3 reads CASSYRDSRGSEQYF. In nucleotides, the CDR3 is TGTGCCAGCAGTTACCGGGACTCCCGGGGTTCCGAGCAGTACTTC.